The 4 T cell receptor beta chains below were found in one sample sequenced in a study of blood T cell repertoires in COVID-19. Sequenced by immunoSEQ multiplex PCR; TCRdb stores in-frame clones only, minus some. The data contain just over 250,000 clones, about 87% of them singletons. The material sequenced was peripheral blood. The source is a woman aged 50 to 60 with acute or convalescent COVID-19.

The chain couples TRBV5-6 to TRBJ2-7, with 12 bases identical to TRBD2. The CDR3 consists of 14 residues. The germline V gene encodes CDR1 SGHDT and CDR2 YYEEEE. The V segment lost 7 bases and the J segment 6 bases; nucleotides outside the gene matches: 8. CDR3 protein: CASSRLAGEPEQYF. The CDR3 region has the DNA TGTGCCAGCTCGAGACTAGCGGGAGAACCCGAGCAGTACTTC.

In its sample, this clone was seen a few times. V usage is TRBV19 and J usage is TRBJ1-3; D remains unclear. The germline V and J ends were trimmed by 3 bases and 8 bases, with 11 bases remaining between them. Per the germline V gene, CDR1 is LNHDA and CDR2 is SQIVND (reference sequence). This CDR3 comprises 13 residues. The CDR3 reads CASSMLSTDTIYF. The DNA for the CDR3 is TGTGCCAGTAGTATGCTGTCTACGGACACCATATATTTT.

The chain links TRBV5-1 to TRBJ1-1, with 11 bases matching TRBD1. Germline CDR1 reads SGHRS; CDR2 reads YFSETQ. The CDR3 length is 15 residues. Germline trimming cut 3 bases from V and 11 bases from J; bases unmatched to any gene: 12. CDR3 residues: CASSSRGDRGMFAFF. CDR3 in DNA: TGCGCCAGCAGCTCCAGAGGGGACAGGGGGATGTTTGCTTTCTTT.

There are a few counts of this clone. The rearrangement joins TRBV11-2 to TRBJ1-1; D gene unclear. CDR3 length equals 12 residues. V dropped 6 bases and J dropped 3 bases, with 8 bases sitting between them. Germline CDR1 and CDR2: SGHAT and FQNNGV. This CDR3 reads CASSRLDTEAFF. Here the CDR3 DNA reads TGTGCCAGCAGTCGACTGGACACTGAAGCTTTCTTT.